This TCR beta chain was identified in a study of blood T cell dynamics during melanoma immunotherapy. Germline lookup yields CDR1 SEHNR and CDR2 FQNEAQ (reference sequence). Germline trimming cut 5 bases from V and 8 bases from J; bases unmatched to any gene: 2. CDR3 size: 12 residues. Clones were read by immunoSEQ multiplex PCR, and TCRdb kept only the in-frame ones, dropping some. The sample has more than 13,000 clones; more than 85% are singletons. Documented time point: week 3, after first cycle of checkpoint inhibitor. The genes are TRBV7-9 and TRBJ2-3; 9 bases align to TRBD2. Sequenced material: blood, taken from a patient treated with checkpoint blockade. This TCR derives from a human donor with melanoma. The CDR3 DNA reads as TGTGCCAGCAGCCTGACTAGCGGTACGCAGTATTTT. It specifies CASSLTSGTQYF.